This record looks at one TCR beta chain sequence and its context. Some clones are missing from TCRdb's copy, which holds only in-frame ones; the method was immunoSEQ multiplex PCR. The sample contains 410,000 or so clones, 80% to 95% of which appear only once. Described treatment: over 15 received Ad26.COV2.S at low or high dose, single or two shots; several received placebo; per-sample allocation not given. On day 63 after the first injection, vaccine and placebo recipients gave samples. The sample originates from a study of Ad26.COV2.S vaccination and SARS-CoV-2 variants. Here the sequenced sample was peripheral blood, taken in a trial of Ad26.COV2.S vaccine versus placebo. The source of this sequence is a person between 18 and 60 years old who received the Ad26.COV2.S COVID-19 vaccine or a placebo.

The CDR3 DNA follows: TGTGCCTGGAGTGTCGGGGTTCCAGAGACCCAGTACTTC. Residues: CAWSVGVPETQYF. The chain has TRBV30 and TRBJ2-5; tentatively, D is TRBD2 (5 bases). Germline CDR1 and CDR2: GTSNPN and SVGIG (reference sequence). The V gene lost 0 bases and the J gene lost 4 bases, with 9 bases spanning the gap. The CDR3 totals 13 residues.